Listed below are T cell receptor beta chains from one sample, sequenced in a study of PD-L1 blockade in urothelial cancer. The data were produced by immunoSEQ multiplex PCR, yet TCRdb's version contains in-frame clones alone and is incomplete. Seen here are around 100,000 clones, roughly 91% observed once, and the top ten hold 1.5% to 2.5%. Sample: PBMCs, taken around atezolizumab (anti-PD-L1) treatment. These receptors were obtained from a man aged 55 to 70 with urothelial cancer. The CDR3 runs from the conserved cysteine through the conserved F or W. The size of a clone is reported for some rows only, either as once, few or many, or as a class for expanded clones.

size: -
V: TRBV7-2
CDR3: CASSIRTSGGAETQYF

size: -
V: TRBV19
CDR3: CASSLGQGVGYTEAFF

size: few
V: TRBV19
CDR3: CASSIRTGSNQPQHF

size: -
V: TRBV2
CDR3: CASTWQGADNEQFF

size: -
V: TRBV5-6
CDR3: CASRLYRTGVDGYTF

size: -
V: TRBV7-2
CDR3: CASSFYTGELFF

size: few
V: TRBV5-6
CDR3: CASSLDRVYGNTIYF

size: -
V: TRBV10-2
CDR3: CASRLGQGVASPDTQYF

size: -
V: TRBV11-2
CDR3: CASSLKWETQYF

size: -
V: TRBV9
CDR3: CASSVAVQPQHF

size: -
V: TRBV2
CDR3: CATYWASGSKSSYNEQFF

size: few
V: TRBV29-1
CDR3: CSAMTGNTEAFF

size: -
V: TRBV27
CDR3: CASSLRDNYEQYF

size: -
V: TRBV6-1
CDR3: CASKETENTEAFF

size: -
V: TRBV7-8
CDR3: CASSLGQGSGYTF

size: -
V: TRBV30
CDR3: CAWRGGTDNSPLHF

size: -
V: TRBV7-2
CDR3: CASSLLAGGPLDTQYF

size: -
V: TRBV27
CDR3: CASRPGQGSLSNQPQHF

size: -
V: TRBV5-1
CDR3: CASSFRLAGYNEQFF

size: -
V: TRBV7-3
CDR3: CASSLTIPDEQFF

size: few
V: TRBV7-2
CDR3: CASSLTSGNQYEQYF

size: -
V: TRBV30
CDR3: CAWSYVVQETQYF

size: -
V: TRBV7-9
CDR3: CASSLTAGEDNEQFF

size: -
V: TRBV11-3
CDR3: CASSLLSGGETQYF

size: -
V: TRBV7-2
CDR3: CASSLLGVQYF

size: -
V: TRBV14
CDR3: CASSQGDRQETQYF

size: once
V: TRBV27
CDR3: CASSFRLGGGAEAFF

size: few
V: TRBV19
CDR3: CASRTGTGGDYGYTF

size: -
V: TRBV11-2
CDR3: CASSFEAGSYNEQFF

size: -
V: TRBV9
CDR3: CASSAGTSGNQETQYF

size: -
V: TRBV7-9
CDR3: CASSQDRVSYNEQFF

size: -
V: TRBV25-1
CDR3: CASSEWKGGDEKLFF

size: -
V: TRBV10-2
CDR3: CASVGSTDTQYF

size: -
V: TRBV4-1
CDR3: CASSQDPGRLQAFF

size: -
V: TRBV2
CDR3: CASSEAWREQYF

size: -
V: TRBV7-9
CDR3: CASSVQGGQAQYF

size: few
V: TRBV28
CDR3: CASSFGYEQYF

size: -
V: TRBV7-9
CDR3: CASSLAGGAPYEQYF

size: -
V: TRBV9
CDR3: CASSVVPGEAHEQFF

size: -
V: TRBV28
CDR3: CASSLSRDRGEKLFF

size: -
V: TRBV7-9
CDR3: CASSLLRTGNTEAFF

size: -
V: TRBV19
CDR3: CATGIGFGNEKLFF

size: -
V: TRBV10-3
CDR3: CAISETRTASNYGYTF

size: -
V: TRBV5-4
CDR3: CAGSGARGQGVDGYTF

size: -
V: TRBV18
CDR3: CASSPPRIVAGGETQYF

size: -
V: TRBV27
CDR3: CASSLGLAGGPGETQYF

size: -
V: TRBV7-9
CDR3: CATTGQGFSGANVLTF

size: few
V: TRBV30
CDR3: CAWSGGGLYGYTF

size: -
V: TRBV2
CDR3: CASGLRGGRGEAFF

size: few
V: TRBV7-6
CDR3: CASSLDPTGAGTQYF

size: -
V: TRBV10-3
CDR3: CAIRTGNTGELFF

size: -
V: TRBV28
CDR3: CASSLRVRGRDEAFF

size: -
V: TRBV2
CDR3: CASSELAGEGGELFF